This T cell receptor beta chain appears in the sequencing data of a study of tissue T cells after allogeneic stem cell transplantation. The overall study: Before transplant, recipient-origin PBMCs were collected in roughly five GVHD patients.

The CDR3 has 14 residues. Germline V gene lookup returns CDR1 MNHEY and CDR2 SVGEGT. V was cut by 0 bases and J by 6 bases, with 11 bases left in between. Sequencing of TCRbeta CDR3 at survey depth gave sequences and template counts. The assay was immunoSEQ multiplex PCR, and TCRdb's table has in-frame clones only and misses some. The sample has fewer than 30,000 clones, approximately 83% seen once. The clonotype comes from a woman between 18 and 50 years old who later had graft-versus-host disease after an allogeneic stem cell transplant. This chain uses TRBV6-2 or TRBV6-3 with TRBJ1-2; a possible D gene is TRBD1 (5 bases). Sequences were derived from blood, sampled before transplantation. This CDR3 reads CASSYSFPGHGYTF. In DNA form, the CDR3 reads TGTGCCAGCAGTTACTCGTTTCCGGGGCATGGCTACACCTTC.